This TCR beta chain was retrieved from a study of CD8 T cells in Susac syndrome. Random hexamers were used to reverse transcribe the RNA input (about 0.45 to 1 ug). The immunoSEQ assay covered 54 Vbeta and 13 Jbeta segments for CDR3. TCRdb itself ran the immunoSEQ multiplex PCR reads through MiXCR, one entry per CDR3 protein. The profile shows some 160,000 distinct CDR3 sequences, roughly 95% of them singletons. Germline V gene sequence: CDR1 SEHNR, CDR2 FQNEAQ (reference sequence). The CDR3 is 18 amino acids. The trim removed 5 bases at V and 0 bases at J, leaving 13 bases unmatched. The study used treatment-naive patients who had stable or active relapsing-remitting disease as multiple sclerosis controls.

Source material: CD8+ T cells from PBMCs. The receptor was isolated from a human donor with multiple sclerosis. V usage is TRBV7-9 and J usage is TRBJ2-7, with 10 bases lining up with TRBD2. The CDR3 reads CASSQTPNLAGDSYEQYF. The CDR3 DNA follows: TGTGCCAGCAGCCAAACTCCCAATCTAGCGGGGGACTCCTACGAGCAGTACTTC.